One sample yielded the 20 T cell receptor beta chains listed below, sequenced in a study of neurological immune-mediated disorders. TCRdb called the 5' RACE reads again in MiXCR, with one record for every CDR3 protein. The sample shows 25,000 to 35,000 distinct CDR3 sequences, around 15% of them seen only once. Sample: PBMCs. Every receptor here comes from a man aged 65 to 85 in good health.

This clonotype was seen at least ten times. The chain carries TRBV27 and TRBJ2-3; 13 bases agree with TRBD2. The ends lost 6 bases at V and 0 bases at J; junction bases unmatched: 9. This CDR3 is 18 amino acids long. Looked up from germline, CDR1 is MNHEY and CDR2 is SMNVEV (reference sequence). CDR3 sequence reads: CASRLTSGGPLSTDTQYF. DNA for the CDR3: TGTGCCAGCAGATTGACTAGCGGGGGGCCCCTTAGCACAGATACGCAGTATTTT.

This clonotype was seen a few times. One junction end does not reproduce the germline sequence, and a read error may be involved. The gene calls are TRBV5-6 and TRBJ2-1, with 7 bases identical to TRBD2. The CDR3 loop spans 15 amino acids. The germline gives CDR1 SGHDT, CDR2 YYEEEE. CDR3 protein: CVSSQRGSSYNEQFF. The CDR3 coding sequence is TGTGTCAGCAGCCAGCGCGGGAGTTCCTACAATGAGCAGTTCTTC.

This clonotype was counted at least ten times. The V and J genes are TRBV19 and TRBJ2-3; 7 nucleotides align to TRBD1. V gave up 6 bases and J gave up 2 bases; unmatched junction bases: 8. This CDR3 region has 15 residues. The germline V gene has CDR1 LNHDA and CDR2 SQIVND (reference sequence). The CDR3 region has the DNA TGTGCCAGTAGGGTAACAGGGGCCCCCACAGATACGCAGTATTTT. This encodes CASRVTGAPTDTQYF.

This clonotype was picked up many times. The V call is TRBV6-2 or TRBV6-3, the J call TRBJ1-5; 7 bases match TRBD1. The CDR3 runs 18 residues. The germline gives CDR1 MNHEY, CDR2 SVGEGT. The ends lost 7 bases at V and 2 bases at J; junction bases unmatched: 17. The CDR3 nucleotides read TGTGCCAGCACCTCCCCGGACAGGACTTTTCTGGGCAATCAGCCCCAGCATTTT. It translates to CASTSPDRTFLGNQPQHF.

This clonotype was seen repeatedly, ten times or more. CDR3 residues: CASSTASAGYNEQFF. CDR3 in DNA: TGCGCCAGCAGCACCGCAAGCGCGGGATACAATGAGCAGTTCTTC. The rearrangement joins TRBV5-1 to TRBJ2-1; D might be TRBD2 (6 bases). This CDR3 has 15 amino acids. The germline CDR1 and CDR2 sequences are SGHRS and YFSETQ. The germline V and J ends were trimmed by 4 bases and 4 bases, with 15 bases remaining between them.

This clonotype was recorded at least ten times. An end of the junction differs from the germline gene, which may be a read error. The chain has TRBV5-1 and TRBJ2-7; D is undetermined. The CDR3 totals 13 residues. Germline CDR1 reads SGHRS; CDR2 reads YFSETQ. The CDR3 loop is CASSLGIGYEQYF. The CDR3 DNA is TGCGCCAGCAGTTTGGGTATCGGCTACGAGCAGTACTTC.

The sample holds many counts of this clonotype. The chain employs TRBV5-1 and TRBJ2-2, with 7 nucleotides matching TRBD1. V was clipped by 4 bases and J by 6 bases; unmatched bases: 9. CDR1 is SGHRS and CDR2 is YFSETQ in the germline V gene. This CDR3 has 15 amino acids. As DNA, the CDR3 is TGCGCCAGCAGCCCGGACAGGTCAGGGGCCGGGGAGCTGTTTTTT. It translates to CASSPDRSGAGELFF.

This clonotype was counted at least ten times. The chain carries TRBV20-1 and TRBJ2-1; 9 bases are a match to TRBD1. CDR1 and CDR2 from the germline V gene are DFQATT and SNEGSKA (reference sequence). This CDR3 has 16 residues. Trimming cost V 6 bases and J 8 bases; bases outside gene matches: 17. This CDR3 reads CSATPAPGQGLDEQFF. CDR3 nucleotides: TGCAGTGCCACCCCTGCCCCGGGACAGGGATTAGATGAGCAGTTCTTC.

This clonotype showed up just a few times. The J gene is TRBJ2-3, the V gene TRBV4-2; maybe TRBD2 (6 bases). The germline V gene encodes CDR1 LGHNA and CDR2 YNFKEQ. Trimming removed 1 base from V and 0 bases from J, with 11 bases in between. This CDR3 is built from 16 residues. In DNA, the CDR3 is TGTGCCAGCAGCCAAGGGGGCGGGGAGAGCACAGATACGCAGTATTTT. This sequence encodes CASSQGGGESTDTQYF.

There are many counts of this clonotype. V usage is TRBV12-3 or TRBV12-4 and J usage is TRBJ1-1; perhaps TRBD1 as D (6 bases). Deletions cut 5 bases from V and 7 bases from J, with 14 bases between. The CDR3 totals 13 residues. CDR3 in amino acids: CASSTGLGSEAFF. CDR3 DNA sequence: TGTGCCAGCAGTACAGGGTTGGGAAGTGAAGCTTTCTTT.

In this sample, this clonotype turned up many times. The V call is TRBV5-1, the J call TRBJ2-5; 11 bases are shared with TRBD2. The CDR3 runs to 17 residues. V shed 4 bases and J 5 bases; nucleotides not matched to a gene: 13. Germline V gene lookup returns CDR1 SGHRS and CDR2 YFSETQ. The CDR3 loop is CASSPTLTSGTRETQYF. CDR3 nucleotide sequence: TGCGCCAGCAGCCCGACGCTGACTAGCGGGACACGGGAGACCCAGTACTTC.

This clonotype was seen repeatedly, ten times or more. The chain couples TRBV5-6 to TRBJ2-7, with D perhaps matching TRBD2 (6 bases). Deletions cut 0 bases from V and 6 bases from J, with 7 bases between. The germline V gene encodes CDR1 SGHDT and CDR2 YYEEEE. CDR3 size: 12 residues. CDR3 sequence: CASSLAGGEQYF. In nucleotides, the CDR3 is TGTGCCAGCAGCTTGGCCGGGGGCGAGCAGTACTTC.

Ten or more counts support this clonotype. The chain carries TRBV9 and TRBJ2-3; 11 nucleotides line up with TRBD2. The CDR3 runs to 18 residues. CDR1 is SGDLS and CDR2 is YYNGEE in the germline V gene. The junction had 6 bases not matched to a gene; V was cut back by 0 bases and J by 0 bases. For the CDR3, the DNA is TGTGCCAGCAGCGTAGGAGCTCGACTAGCGGGGAGCACAGATACGCAGTATTTT. It is translated as CASSVGARLAGSTDTQYF.

This clonotype was seen many times. This sequence joins TRBV10-3 and TRBJ1-1; 7 bases line up with TRBD1. The CDR3 extends over 19 amino acids. The germline gives CDR1 ENHRY, CDR2 SYGVKD. Trimming cost V 10 bases and J 4 bases; bases outside gene matches: 27. The CDR3 nucleotides are TGTGCCACCAAAGCCAGCCTTCTTACAGGGGCGGCGATCGGCACTGAAGCTTTCTTT. Protein sequence: CATKASLLTGAAIGTEAFF.

This clonotype came up many times. This chain uses TRBV12-3 or TRBV12-4 with TRBJ2-4; D gene uncertain. V lost 5 bases and J lost 6, with 8 bases in between. The CDR3 runs to 12 residues. CDR3 sequence (DNA): TGTGCCAGCAGTCTAGACCCAAACATTCAGTACTTC. This translates into CASSLDPNIQYF.

Within the sample, this clonotype is medium-sized. The chain carries TRBV12-5 and TRBJ1-4; 7 bases are a match to TRBD1. CDR1 and CDR2 (germline): LGHNT, FRNRAP. V lost 7 bases and J lost 8; bases outside the gene matches: 13. The CDR3 loop spans 15 amino acids. The CDR3 DNA is TGTGCTAGTGCCCCTGGACAGGCGGACGTAGAAAAACTGTTTTTT. It yields the protein CASAPGQADVEKLFF.

Note on this clonotype: Compared with germline, one end of the junction differs, possibly owing to a read error. The rearrangement links TRBV7-2 to TRBJ2-5, with 8 bases that match TRBD1. The germline gives CDR1 SGHTA, CDR2 FQGNSA. This CDR3 contains 14 residues. The CDR3 DNA reads as TGTGCCAGCAGCAAACAGGGGGGCCAAGAGACCCTGTACTTC. Translated: CASSKQGGQETLYF.

At least ten counts were recorded for this clonotype. This chain joins TRBV6-1 and TRBJ2-7; tentative D call: TRBD1 (5 bases). The ends were cut back, 5 bases at V and 1 base at J, with 9 bases in the middle. Looked up from germline, CDR1 is MNHNS and CDR2 is SASEGT. The length of the CDR3 is 13 residues. The CDR3: CASSRTFSYEQYF. CDR3 DNA: TGTGCCAGCAGTAGGACATTTTCCTACGAGCAGTACTTC.

This clonotype showed up many times. The V gene is TRBV27, the J gene TRBJ1-4; the D gene is possibly TRBD1 (5 bases). CDR1 and CDR2 (germline): MNHEY, SMNVEV (reference sequence). Trimming shortened V by 4 bases and J by 8 bases, and 23 bases separated the two germline ends. The CDR3 totals 17 residues. The CDR3 loop is CASSSRAGTRGIEKLFF. Written as DNA, the CDR3 is TGTGCCAGCAGTTCTCGGGCCGGGACGAGGGGAATAGAAAAACTGTTTTTT.

This clonotype was observed many times. The chain is built from TRBV29-1 and TRBJ1-1, with 11 bases fitting TRBD1. The CDR3 length is 13 residues. CDR1 SQVTM and CDR2 ANQGSEA come from the germline V gene. The trim removed 7 bases at V and 4 bases at J, leaving 5 bases unmatched. The CDR3 DNA sequence: TGCAGCGGGAAGGGACAGGGGGGCACTGAAGCTTTCTTT. This sequence encodes CSGKGQGGTEAFF.